This TCR beta chain was recorded in a study of blood T cell repertoires in COVID-19. As originally analysed: Reference gene primer amplification gave nucleated cell count estimates. Clones were read by immunoSEQ multiplex PCR, and TCRdb kept only the in-frame ones, dropping some. V, J and clone size are taken as reported in that table, and D and trimming were inferred from the DNA itself. Among approximately 360,000 clones listed, about 90% were seen once. This clone was recorded at least ten times. The germline CDR1 and CDR2 sequences are MNHNS and SASEGT. Trimming left V 3 bases short and J 6 bases short, with 12 bases between. The CDR3 has 14 amino acids.

Sequenced material: PBMCs or T cells enriched from blood (not recorded which). The chain couples TRBV6-1 to TRBJ1-5; the D is unclear. This clonotype was obtained from a man in his forties in a cohort exposed to, infected with or recovered from COVID-19 (not recorded which). For the CDR3, the DNA is TGTGCCAGCAGTGATGGGGAGGCGAGTCAGCCCCAGCATTTT. Translated, it gives CASSDGEASQPQHF.